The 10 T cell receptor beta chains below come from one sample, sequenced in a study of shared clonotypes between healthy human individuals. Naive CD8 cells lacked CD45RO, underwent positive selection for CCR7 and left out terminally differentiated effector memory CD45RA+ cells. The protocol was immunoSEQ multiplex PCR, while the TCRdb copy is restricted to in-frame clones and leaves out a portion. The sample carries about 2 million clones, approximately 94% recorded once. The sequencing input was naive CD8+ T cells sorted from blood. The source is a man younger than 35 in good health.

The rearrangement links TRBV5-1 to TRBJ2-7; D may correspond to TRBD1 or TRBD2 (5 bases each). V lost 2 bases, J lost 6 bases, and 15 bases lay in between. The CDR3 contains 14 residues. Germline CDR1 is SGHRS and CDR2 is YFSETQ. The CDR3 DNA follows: TGCGCCAGCAGCTTAGGCCAGGGAGTTCCCGAGCAGTACTTC. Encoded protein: CASSLGQGVPEQYF.

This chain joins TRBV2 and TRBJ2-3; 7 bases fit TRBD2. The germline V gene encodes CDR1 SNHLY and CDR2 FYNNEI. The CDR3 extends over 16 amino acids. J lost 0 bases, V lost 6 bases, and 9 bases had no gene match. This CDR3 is CASRDKPGLSTDTQYF. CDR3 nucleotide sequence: TGTGCCAGCAGGGACAAGCCGGGACTAAGCACAGATACGCAGTATTTT.

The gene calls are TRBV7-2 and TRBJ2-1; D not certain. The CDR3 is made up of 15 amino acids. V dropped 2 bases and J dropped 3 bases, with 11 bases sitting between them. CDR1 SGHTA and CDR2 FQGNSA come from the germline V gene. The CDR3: CASSLLVNGYNEQFF. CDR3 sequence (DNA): TGTGCCAGCAGCTTACTAGTAAACGGCTACAATGAGCAGTTCTTC.

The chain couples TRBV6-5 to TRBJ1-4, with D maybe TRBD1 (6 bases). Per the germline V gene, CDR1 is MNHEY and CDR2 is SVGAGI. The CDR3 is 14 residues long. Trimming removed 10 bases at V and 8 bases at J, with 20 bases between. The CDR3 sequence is CATTTGAGEEKLFF. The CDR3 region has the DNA TGTGCCACCACCACGGGGGCGGGGGAAGAAAAACTGTTTTTT.

CDR3 bases: TGCGCCAGCACCGGCCCCCTCGGGACGGATACGCAGTATTTT. Encoded protein: CASTGPLGTDTQYF. This sequence joins TRBV5-1 and TRBJ2-3; D is possibly TRBD1 or TRBD2 (5 bases each). Per germline, CDR1 SGHRS and CDR2 YFSETQ. Trimming took off 6 bases at V and 6 bases at J, with 17 bases between the two ends. The CDR3 contains 14 residues.

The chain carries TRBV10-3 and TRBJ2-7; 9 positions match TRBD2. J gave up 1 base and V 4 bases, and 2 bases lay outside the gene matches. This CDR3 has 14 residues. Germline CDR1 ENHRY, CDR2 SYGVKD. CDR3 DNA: TGTGCCATCAGTGGACTAGCGGCTTCCTACGAGCAGTACTTC. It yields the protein CAISGLAASYEQYF.

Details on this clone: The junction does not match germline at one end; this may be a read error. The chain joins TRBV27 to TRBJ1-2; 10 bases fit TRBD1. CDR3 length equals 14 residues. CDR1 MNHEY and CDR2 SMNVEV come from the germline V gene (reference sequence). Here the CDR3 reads CASSLFSGQGLVIF. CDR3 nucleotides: TGTGCCAGCAGTTTATTCTCGGGACAGGGGTTAGTTATCTTC.

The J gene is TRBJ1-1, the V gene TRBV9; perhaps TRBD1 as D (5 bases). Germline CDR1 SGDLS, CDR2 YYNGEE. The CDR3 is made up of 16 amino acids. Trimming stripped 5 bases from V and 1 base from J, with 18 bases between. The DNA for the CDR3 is TGTGCCAGCAGTGATGGGGGTGCCCGACCGAACACTGAAGCTTTCTTT. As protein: CASSDGGARPNTEAFF. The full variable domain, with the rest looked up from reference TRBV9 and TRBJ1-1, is DSGVTQTPKHLITATGQRVTLRCSPRSGDLSVYWYQQSLDQGLQFLIQYYNGEERAKGNILERFSAQQFPDLHSELNLSSLELGDSALYFCASSDGGARPNTEAFFGQGTRLTVV.

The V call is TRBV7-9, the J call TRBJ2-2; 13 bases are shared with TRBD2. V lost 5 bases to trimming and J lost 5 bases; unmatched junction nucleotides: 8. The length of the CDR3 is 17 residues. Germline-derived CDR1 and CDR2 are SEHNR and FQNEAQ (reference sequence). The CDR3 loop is CASSPRTSGSWTGELFF. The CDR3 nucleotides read TGTGCCAGCAGCCCCCGGACTAGCGGGAGTTGGACCGGGGAGCTGTTTTTT.

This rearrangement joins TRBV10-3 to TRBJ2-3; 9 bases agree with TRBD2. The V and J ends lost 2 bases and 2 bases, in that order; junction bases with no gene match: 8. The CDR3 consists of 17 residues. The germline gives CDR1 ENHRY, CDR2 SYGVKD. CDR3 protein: CAISESGLAGSTDTQYF. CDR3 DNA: TGTGCCATCAGTGAGAGCGGGCTAGCGGGGTCCACAGATACGCAGTATTTT.